This T cell receptor beta chain was sequenced during a study of cytomegalovirus exposure and HLA in healthy donors. The PCR had 60 Vbeta and 13 Jbeta primers. The protocol was immunoSEQ multiplex PCR, while the TCRdb copy is restricted to in-frame clones and leaves out a portion. The repertoire consists of about 120,000 clones, with about 80% occurring once and the leading ten covering 2.5% to 3%. The sequenced material came from PBMCs. The receptor was isolated from a woman in her thirties or forties in good health and CMV-seropositive.

This CDR3 is CASSRQGFRGYTF. The CDR3 DNA is TGTGCCAGCAGCAGACAGGGTTTTAGGGGCTACACCTTC. The chain combines TRBV6-5 with TRBJ1-2, with TRBD1 matching 7 bases. V lost 6 bases and J lost 8; bases outside the gene matches: 9. Germline CDR1 is MNHEY and CDR2 is SVGAGI. CDR3 length: 13 amino acids.